This TCR beta chain was found in a study of OX40 agonist ivuxolimab in advanced cancers. Study information: In three patients, partial responses were observed, one with hepatocellular carcinoma and two with cutaneous melanoma.

Points on this clone: Its antigen is currently unknown.

Trimming stripped 0 bases from V and 5 bases from J, with 11 bases between. The CDR3 sequence is 14 residues long. Germline values: CDR1 SGHRS, CDR2 YFSETQ. Study outcomes and limitations: At 0.1 to 3.0 mg/kg, CD4+ and CD8+ blood T cells expanded clonally by week 6. Average numbers of expanded clones were greater in CD8+ T cells than in CD4+. Individuals who were partial responders at 0.1-3.0 mg/kg had clonal expansion that ranked among the lowest.

Method: immunoSEQ multiplex PCR; TCRdb's copy keeps in-frame clones and lacks some. The sample has about 79,000 clones, roughly 88% seen once. This receptor was obtained from an adult with an advanced solid tumor such as melanoma, head and neck, liver or kidney cancer. The chain is built from TRBV5-1 and TRBJ2-5; possibly TRBD2 for D (6 bases). The source was CD4+ or CD8+ T cells sorted from blood, collected in a trial of the OX40 agonist ivuxolimab. CDR3 region: CASSLGLVTETQYF. In DNA form, the CDR3 reads TGCGCCAGCAGCTTGGGACTAGTTACGGAGACCCAGTACTTC.